This T cell receptor beta chain comes out of a study of shared clonotypes between healthy human individuals. Looked up from germline, CDR1 is SGHRS and CDR2 is YFSETQ. The CDR3 totals 14 residues. Trimming cost V 4 bases and J 5 bases, with 12 bases left between them. Overall study findings and caveats: A handful of donors showed sharing of about 4.7% of naive CD4 clonotypes. On the whole, naive subsets had larger estimated richness than memory subsets had.

As concerns this clone: Its antigen is currently unknown.

Sequencing used immunoSEQ multiplex PCR; TCRdb keeps in-frame clones, though not all of them. This table holds 150,000 to 200,000 clones, 85% to 95% found once. Sequenced: naive CD4+ T cells sorted from blood. Sample subset: CD45RA+ positively selected. The receptor comes from a woman aged 25-40 years in good health. The chain uses TRBV5-1 and TRBJ1-4; perhaps TRBD1 as D (5 bases). The DNA for the CDR3 is TGCGCCAGCAGCCTCGGACATAGCAATGAAAAACTGTTTTTT. This encodes CASSLGHSNEKLFF.